This T cell receptor beta chain was retrieved from a study of T cells after posttransplantation cyclophosphamide. Regarding the study as a whole: TRB overlap between skin or GI tissue T cells and blood was limited.

This clone occurred many times. The antigen is not known. The V and J ends lost 5 bases and 7 bases, in that order; junction bases with no gene match: 5. Germline V gene sequence: CDR1 SEHNR, CDR2 FQNEAQ (reference sequence). The CDR3 has 14 residues. Assay used: immunoSEQ multiplex PCR; TCRdb lists only in-frame clones, some missing. The specimen has 23,000 or so clones, none found just once. The sequence came from a woman aged 55-69 years in good health, CMV-negative, and a related stem cell transplant donor. Sequenced input: PBMCs. This chain connects TRBV7-9 to TRBJ2-7; 13 bases align to TRBD2. The CDR3 DNA is TGTGCCAGCAGCCTCGGACTAGCGGGAGAGGAGCAGTACTTC. Protein: CASSLGLAGEEQYF.